This T cell receptor beta chain was observed in a study of cytomegalovirus exposure and HLA in healthy donors. In the case of this clone: Its antigen is undetermined. The junction departs from the called germline gene at one end, perhaps through a read error.

General observations from the study: In vitro assays verified that three CMV-associated chains recognized CMV antigens specifically. Several top significant clusters appeared, in a later analysis, to be linked to common viral pathogens. CMV serostatus was the only recorded immune exposure for donors.

Both 60 Vbeta primers and 13 Jbeta primers went into the PCR. Sequencing used immunoSEQ multiplex PCR; TCRdb keeps in-frame clones, though not all of them. The sample table includes more than 95,000 clones. Source material: PBMCs. The receptor was derived from a man between 18 and 35 years old in good health and CMV-seronegative.

CDR3 region: CAGRGVTEAFF. CDR3 DNA: TGTGCCGGGAGGGGCGTGACTGAAGCTTTCTTT. The V gene is TRBV30, the J gene TRBJ1-1; possibly TRBD1 for D (5 bases). The CDR3 consists of 11 residues. Germline V gives CDR1 GTSNPN, CDR2 SVGIG (reference sequence).